This paragraph covers one T cell receptor (beta chain) sequence. As yet, its antigen is unknown. This CDR3 has 14 amino acids. Germline lookup yields CDR1 SNHLY and CDR2 FYNNEI. With 5 bases removed from V and 7 bases from J, the gap between germline ends came to 14 bases. This sample is drawn from a study of T cells in Graves' hyperthyroidism and ophthalmopathy. Broader study findings: Blood samples included most of the expanded thyroid clonotypes exceeding 0.001.

Amplified TCR beta CDR3 regions derived from RNA transcripts. A set of HTBI primers served as the primers for a first-round RT-PCR of the TCR CDR3. One entry per CDR3 protein, called by TCRdb with MiXCR from the multiplex PCR reads. The sample shows a few hundred thousand distinct CDR3 sequences, over 45% of them seen only once. It was uncontrolled infection, other autoimmune disease, pregnancy or lactation that excluded patients. This chain connects TRBV2 to TRBJ1-4; D unresolved. The sequencing sample was made of peripheral blood or thyroid tissue (not recorded which). The clonotype originates from an adult woman with Graves' disease, either hyperthyroidism or ophthalmopathy (not recorded which). DNA of the CDR3: TGTGCCAGCAGTAAAACAGAGAATAGTGAAAAACTGTTTTTT. Its protein is CASSKTENSEKLFF.